This record covers a single T cell receptor (beta chain). What it recognizes is unknown. The time point is: pre-treatment sample, taken before nivolumab and TIL therapy. Most excised metastases sampled were pleural nodules or supraclavicular lymph nodes. This sample was taken from a study of TIL therapy for anti-PD-1-resistant metastatic lung cancer. Overall study: Median patient age was nearly 55, ranging roughly 38-85 years. Several tumors were EGFR-mutant and two were ALK-rearranged. Notes on the study in general: Many TIL product clones were absent from baseline tumor, suggesting clonal contraction.

The germline gives CDR1 MNHEY, CDR2 SMNVEV (reference sequence). The CDR3 is made up of 13 amino acids. Unmatched junction bases numbered 3, after V lost 8 bases and J lost 3 bases. Sequencing used immunoSEQ v3. Measured with immunoSEQ multiplex PCR; TCRdb has only the in-frame clones, and not every one. The sample has about 50,000 clones; about three quarters are singletons. The sequencing used tumor tissue, collected at baseline. The chain is built from TRBV27 and TRBJ1-5; TRBD1 matches at 8 bases. This receptor was taken from a person between 25 and 80 years old with non-small cell lung cancer. CDR3 nucleotides: TGTGCCAGCGGGGGACAGGTCAATCAGCCCCAGCATTTT. Its translation: CASGGQVNQPQHF.